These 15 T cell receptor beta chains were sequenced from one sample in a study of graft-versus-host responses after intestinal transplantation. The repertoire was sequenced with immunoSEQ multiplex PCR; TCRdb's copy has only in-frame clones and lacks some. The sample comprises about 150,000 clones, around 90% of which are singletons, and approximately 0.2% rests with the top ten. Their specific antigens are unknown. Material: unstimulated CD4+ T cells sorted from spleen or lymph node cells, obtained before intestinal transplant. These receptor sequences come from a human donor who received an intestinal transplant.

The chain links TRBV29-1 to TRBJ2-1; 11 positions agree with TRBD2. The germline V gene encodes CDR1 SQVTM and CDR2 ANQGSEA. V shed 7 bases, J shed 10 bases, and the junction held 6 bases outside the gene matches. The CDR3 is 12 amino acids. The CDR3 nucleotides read TGCAGCGAGGGGACTAGCGGTGGGGAGCAGTTCTTC. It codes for CSEGTSGGEQFF.

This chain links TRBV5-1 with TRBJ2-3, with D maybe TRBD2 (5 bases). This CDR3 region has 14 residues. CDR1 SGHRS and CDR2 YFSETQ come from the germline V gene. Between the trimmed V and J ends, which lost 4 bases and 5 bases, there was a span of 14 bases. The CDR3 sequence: CASSPGSRRDTQYF. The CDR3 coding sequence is TGCGCCAGCAGCCCGGGGTCTCGGCGAGATACGCAGTATTTT.

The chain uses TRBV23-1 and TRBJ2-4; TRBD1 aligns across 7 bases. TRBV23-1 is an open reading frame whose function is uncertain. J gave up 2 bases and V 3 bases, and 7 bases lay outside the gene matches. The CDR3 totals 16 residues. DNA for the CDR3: TGCGCCAGCAGTCAGTTAGAACAGGGGTCCAAAAACATTCAGTACTTC. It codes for CASSQLEQGSKNIQYF.

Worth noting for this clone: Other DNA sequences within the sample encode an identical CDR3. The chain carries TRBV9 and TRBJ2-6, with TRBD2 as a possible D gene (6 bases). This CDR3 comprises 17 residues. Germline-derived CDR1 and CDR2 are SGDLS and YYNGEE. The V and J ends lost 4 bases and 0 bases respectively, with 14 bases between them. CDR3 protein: CASSTRDSSSGANVLTF. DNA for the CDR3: TGTGCCAGCAGCACCCGGGACTCAAGCTCTGGGGCCAACGTCCTGACTTTC.

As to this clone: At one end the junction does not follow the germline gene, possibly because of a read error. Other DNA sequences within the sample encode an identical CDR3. CDR3 region: CASSQGGLSNTEAFF. CDR3 coding DNA: TGTGCCAGCAGCCAGGGGGGCTTATCGAACACTGAAGCTTTCTTT. This chain links TRBV5-1 with TRBJ1-1; 7 positions agree with TRBD1. The CDR3 is 15 amino acids. The germline V gene has CDR1 SGHRS and CDR2 YFSETQ.

The CDR3, as DNA: TGTGCCACCAGCCCGACAGGGCGAGATACGCAGTATTTT. It translates to CATSPTGRDTQYF. The rearrangement joins TRBV15 to TRBJ2-3; 7 positions match TRBD1. This CDR3 contains 13 residues. The V and J ends lost 5 bases and 5 bases, in that order; junction bases with no gene match: 4. Looked up from germline, CDR1 is LNHNV and CDR2 is YYDKDF (reference sequence). The variable domain in full, completed from reference TRBV15 and TRBJ2-3, reads DAMVIQNPRYQVTQFGKPVTLSCSQTLNHNVMYWYQQKSSQAPKLLFHYYDKDFNNEADTPDNFQSRRPNTSFCFLDIRSPGLGDTAMYLCATSPTGRDTQYFGPGTRLTVL.

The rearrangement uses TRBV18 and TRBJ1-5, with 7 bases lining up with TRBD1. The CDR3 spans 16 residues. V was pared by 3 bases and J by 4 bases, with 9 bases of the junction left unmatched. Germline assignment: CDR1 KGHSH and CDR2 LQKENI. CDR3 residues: CASSPKTGMGNQPQHF. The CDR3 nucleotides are TGTGCCAGCTCACCGAAGACAGGGATGGGAAATCAGCCCCAGCATTTT.

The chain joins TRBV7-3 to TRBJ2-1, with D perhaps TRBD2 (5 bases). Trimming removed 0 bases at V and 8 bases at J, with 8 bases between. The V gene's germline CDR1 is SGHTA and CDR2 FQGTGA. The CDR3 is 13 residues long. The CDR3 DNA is TGTGCCAGCAGCTTAACCGGGATTGATGAGCAGTTCTTC. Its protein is CASSLTGIDEQFF.

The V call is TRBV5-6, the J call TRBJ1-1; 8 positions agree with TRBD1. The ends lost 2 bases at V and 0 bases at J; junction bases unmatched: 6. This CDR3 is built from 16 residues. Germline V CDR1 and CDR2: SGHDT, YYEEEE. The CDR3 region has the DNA TGTGCCAGCAGCTTCTTGGACAGGGACATGAACACTGAAGCTTTCTTT. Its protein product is CASSFLDRDMNTEAFF.

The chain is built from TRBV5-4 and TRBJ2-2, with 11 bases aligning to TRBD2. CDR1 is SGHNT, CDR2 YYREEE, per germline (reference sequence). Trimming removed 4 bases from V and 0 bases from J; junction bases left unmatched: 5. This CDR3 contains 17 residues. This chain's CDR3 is CASSPGLAEANTGELFF. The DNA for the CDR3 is TGTGCCAGCAGCCCGGGACTAGCGGAGGCGAACACCGGGGAGCTGTTTTTT.

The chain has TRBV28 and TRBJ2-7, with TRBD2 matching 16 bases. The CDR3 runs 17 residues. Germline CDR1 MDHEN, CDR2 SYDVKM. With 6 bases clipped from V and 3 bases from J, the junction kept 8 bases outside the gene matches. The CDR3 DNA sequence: TGTGCCAGCAGGGGACTAGCGGGAGGGCCCGTTGGCTACGAGCAGTACTTC. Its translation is CASRGLAGGPVGYEQYF.

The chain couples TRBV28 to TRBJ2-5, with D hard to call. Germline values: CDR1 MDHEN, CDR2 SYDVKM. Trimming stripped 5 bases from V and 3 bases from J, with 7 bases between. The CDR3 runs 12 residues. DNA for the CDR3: TGTGCCAGCAGTCGCCTAAAAGAGACCCAGTACTTC. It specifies CASSRLKETQYF.

In DNA, the CDR3 is TGTGCCAGCAGCTCGGACAGGCCGTTAGTCCTTGGATCGGTCCTTAATGAAAAACTGTTTTTT. Translation gives CASSSDRPLVLGSVLNEKLFF. The genes are TRBV7-8 and TRBJ1-4, with 7 positions matching TRBD1. Per the germline V gene, CDR1 is SGHVS and CDR2 is FQNEAQ. The V gene end was trimmed by 4 bases and the J gene end by 4 bases; junction bases not matched to a gene: 24. CDR3 length: 21 amino acids.

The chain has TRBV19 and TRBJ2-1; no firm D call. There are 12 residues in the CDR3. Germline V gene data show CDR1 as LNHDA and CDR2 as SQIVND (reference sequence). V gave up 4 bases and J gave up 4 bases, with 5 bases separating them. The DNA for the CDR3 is TGTGCCAGTAGTACAAGTTACAATGAGCAGTTCTTC. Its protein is CASSTSYNEQFF.

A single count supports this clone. The CDR3 coding sequence is TGTGCCAGCAGCCTGGTCCTAGGTGAAAAACTGTTTTTT. Its translation: CASSLVLGEKLFF. This rearrangement joins TRBV5-6 to TRBJ1-4; D is uncertain. Trimming removed 4 bases from V and 7 bases from J, with 11 bases in between. Germline assignment: CDR1 SGHDT and CDR2 YYEEEE. The CDR3 has 13 residues.